What follows are 12 T cell receptor beta chains derived from one specimen sequenced in a study of vaccination effects on CD4 cells after COVID-19. Using immunoSEQ multiplex PCR, the repertoire was profiled, and TCRdb retains in-frame clones only, with some absent. The sample holds about 37,000 clones, under 85% seen once. The antigens of these receptors remain unknown. Once cultured for roughly nine days, the cells underwent separation to obtain CD4+ T cells. Sequenced here: CD4+ T cells from PBMCs cultured without peptide, sampled before COVID-19 vaccination. These receptors were collected from a human donor who received a COVID-19 vaccine.

V gene TRBV9 combines with J gene TRBJ2-3; 7 bases align to TRBD1. The junction had 16 bases not matched to a gene; V was cut back by 4 bases and J by 5 bases. This CDR3 is built from 17 residues. From germline, CDR1 is SGDLS and CDR2 YYNGEE. CDR3 protein: CASSPIDRDTYEDTQYF. In nucleotides, the CDR3 is TGTGCCAGCAGCCCCATCGACAGGGACACATACGAAGATACGCAGTATTTT.

The chain has TRBV18 and TRBJ2-7, with TRBD2 matching 11 bases. V trimming: 2 bases; J trimming: 4 bases; junction bases outside the gene matches: 4. Germline CDR1 is KGHSH and CDR2 is LQKENI. This CDR3 region has 15 residues. For the CDR3, the DNA is TGTGCCAGCTCACCAAGACGGACTAGCGGGTACGAGCAGTACTTC. It specifies CASSPRRTSGYEQYF.

J is TRBJ2-7 and V is TRBV27; D possibly corresponds to TRBD1 (5 bases). Trimming cost V 2 bases and J 6 bases, with 11 bases left between them. This CDR3 has 13 amino acids. CDR1 and CDR2 (germline): MNHEY, SMNVEV (reference sequence). CDR3 loop: CASSLRAGIEQYF. CDR3 bases: TGTGCCAGCAGTTTAAGGGCAGGGATCGAGCAGTACTTC.

This sequence joins TRBV7-2 and TRBJ1-5; tentatively, D is TRBD1 (5 bases). The CDR3 sequence is 15 residues long. V lost 5 bases to trimming and J lost 6 bases, with 17 bases between them. CDR1 SGHTA and CDR2 FQGNSA come from the germline V gene. In nucleotides, the CDR3 is TGTGCCAGCAGCCCCAGGGTAGGGTTTGGTCAGCCCCAGCATTTT. It translates to CASSPRVGFGQPQHF.

The gene calls are TRBV3-1 (or the pseudogene TRBV3-2) and TRBJ2-1, with 14 bases lining up with TRBD2. The germline V gene has CDR1 LGHDT and CDR2 YNNKEL (reference sequence). The CDR3 is 18 residues long. The J segment lost 6 bases and the V segment lost 1 base, leaving 8 bases of the junction unmatched. CDR3 residues: CASSQAGTSGSGGNEQFF. CDR3 coding DNA: TGTGCCAGCAGCCAAGCCGGGACTAGCGGGAGCGGAGGCAATGAGCAGTTCTTC.

This chain connects TRBV7-6 to TRBJ2-2, with D unresolved. V lost 2 bases and J 1 base, leaving 8 bases between the germline ends. CDR1 is SGHVS, CDR2 FNYEAQ, per germline. This CDR3 is built from 15 residues. In DNA, the CDR3 is TGTGCCAGCAGCTTACAGGAACAGAACACCGGGGAGCTGTTTTTT. This translates into CASSLQEQNTGELFF.

This sequence joins TRBV6-1 and TRBJ1-1, with unresolved D. Per the germline V gene, CDR1 is MNHNS and CDR2 is SASEGT. This CDR3 has 13 residues. With 2 bases removed from V and 5 bases from J, the gap between germline ends came to 9 bases. CDR3 in DNA: TGTGCCAGCAGTGAATCGCGAGGGACTGAAGCTTTCTTT. Its translation: CASSESRGTEAFF.

In this sample, this clone turned up a few times. The chain carries TRBV7-9 and TRBJ1-2; 9 nucleotides align to TRBD1. Per germline, CDR1 SEHNR and CDR2 FQNEAQ (reference sequence). This CDR3 contains 13 residues. Trimming removed 5 bases from V and 8 bases from J; junction bases left unmatched: 6. CDR3 loop: CASSLWTGEGYTF. The CDR3 coding sequence is TGTGCCAGCAGCCTGTGGACAGGGGAAGGCTACACCTTC.

This clone is deemed medium-sized. Written as DNA, the CDR3 is TGTGCCAGCAGCTTGGCCGGGAGGACAGGCTATGGCTACACCTTC. Residues: CASSLAGRTGYGYTF. This chain connects TRBV5-4 to TRBJ1-2; 7 bases fit TRBD1. Germline V gene sequence: CDR1 SGHNT, CDR2 YYREEE (reference sequence). There are 15 residues in the CDR3. With V trimmed by 0 bases and J by 4 bases, 6 bases remained unmatched. The entire variable domain, with the rest obtained from reference TRBV5-4 and TRBJ1-2, is as follows: ETGVTQSPTHLIKTRGQQVTLRCSSQSGHNTVSWYQQALGQGPQFIFQYYREEENGRGNFPPRFSGLQFPNYSSELNVNALELDDSALYLCASSLAGRTGYGYTFGSGTRLTVV.

This chain uses TRBV5-4 with TRBJ1-1; the D gene is possibly TRBD1 (6 bases). V was clipped by 3 bases and J by 6 bases, with 15 bases between them. Germline loops: CDR1 SGHNT, CDR2 YYREEE (reference sequence). CDR3 size: 14 residues. CDR3 in DNA: TGTGCCAGCAGCTCGAAAGGGGGGGAATCTGAAGCTTTCTTT. Protein sequence: CASSSKGGESEAFF.

This clone was counted a few times. The CDR3 region is CASSQDRVEAFF. Written as DNA, the CDR3 is TGCGCCAGCAGCCAAGATCGGGTTGAAGCTTTCTTT. The chain recombines TRBV4-1 with TRBJ1-1; D is uncertain. Germline assignment: CDR1 MGHRA and CDR2 YSYEKL. CDR3 length equals 12 residues. With 0 bases removed from V and 7 bases from J, the gap between germline ends came to 6 bases.

V gene TRBV7-2 combines with J gene TRBJ1-4; no clear D. The length of the CDR3 is 15 residues. The V gene lost 5 bases and the J gene lost 0 bases, with 10 bases spanning the gap. The V gene's germline CDR1 is SGHTA and CDR2 FQGNSA. The CDR3 here is CASSLRPATNEKLFF. For the CDR3, the DNA is TGTGCCAGCAGCCTACGACCTGCAACTAATGAAAAACTGTTTTTT.